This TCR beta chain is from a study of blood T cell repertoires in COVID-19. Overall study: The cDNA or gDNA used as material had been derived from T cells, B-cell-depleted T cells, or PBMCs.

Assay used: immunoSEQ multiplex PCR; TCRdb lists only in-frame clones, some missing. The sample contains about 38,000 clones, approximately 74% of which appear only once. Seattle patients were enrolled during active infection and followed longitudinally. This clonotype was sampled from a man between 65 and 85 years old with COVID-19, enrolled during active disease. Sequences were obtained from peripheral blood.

CDR3 loop: CASSWDSYGYTF. CDR3 sequence (DNA): TGTGCCAGCAGTTGGGACAGCTATGGCTACACCTTC. The chain combines TRBV28 with TRBJ1-2; 7 bases match TRBD1. The CDR3 has 12 residues. The junction had 0 bases not matched to a gene; V was cut back by 4 bases and J by 4 bases. CDR1 MDHEN and CDR2 SYDVKM come from the germline V gene.